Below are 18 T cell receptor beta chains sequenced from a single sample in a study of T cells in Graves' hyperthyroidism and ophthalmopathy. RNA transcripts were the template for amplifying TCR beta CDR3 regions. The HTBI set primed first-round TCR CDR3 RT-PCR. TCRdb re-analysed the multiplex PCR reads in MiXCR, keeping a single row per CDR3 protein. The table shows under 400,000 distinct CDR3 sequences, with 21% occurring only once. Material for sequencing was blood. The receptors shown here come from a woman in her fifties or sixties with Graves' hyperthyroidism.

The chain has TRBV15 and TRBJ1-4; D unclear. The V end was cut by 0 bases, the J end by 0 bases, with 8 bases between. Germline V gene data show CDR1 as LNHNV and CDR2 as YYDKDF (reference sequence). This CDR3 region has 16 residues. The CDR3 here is CATSRDLVATNEKLFF. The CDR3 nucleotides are TGTGCCACCAGCAGAGATTTGGTTGCAACTAATGAAAAACTGTTTTTT.

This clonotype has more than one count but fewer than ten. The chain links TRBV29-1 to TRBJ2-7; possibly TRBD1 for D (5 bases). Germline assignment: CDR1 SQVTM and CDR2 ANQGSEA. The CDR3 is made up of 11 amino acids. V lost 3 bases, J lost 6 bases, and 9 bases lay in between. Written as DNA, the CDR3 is TGCAGCGTTGAGTTGCAGGGCGAGCAGTACTTC. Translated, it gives CSVELQGEQYF.

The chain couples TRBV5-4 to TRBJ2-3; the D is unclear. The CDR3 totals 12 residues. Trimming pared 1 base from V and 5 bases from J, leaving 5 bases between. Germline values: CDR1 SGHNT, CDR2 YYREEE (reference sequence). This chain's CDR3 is CASSLREDTQYF. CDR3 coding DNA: TGTGCCAGCAGCTTGAGGGAAGATACGCAGTATTTT.

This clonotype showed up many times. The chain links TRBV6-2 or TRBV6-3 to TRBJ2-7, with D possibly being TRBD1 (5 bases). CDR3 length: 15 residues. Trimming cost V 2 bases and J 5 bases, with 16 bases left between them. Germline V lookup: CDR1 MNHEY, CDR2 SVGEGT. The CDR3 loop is CASSYLGQTWDEQYF. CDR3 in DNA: TGTGCCAGCAGTTACCTAGGACAAACCTGGGACGAGCAGTACTTC.

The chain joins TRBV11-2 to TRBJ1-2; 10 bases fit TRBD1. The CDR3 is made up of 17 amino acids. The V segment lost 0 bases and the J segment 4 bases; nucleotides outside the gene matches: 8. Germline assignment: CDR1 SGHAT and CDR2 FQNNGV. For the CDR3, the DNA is TGTGCCAGCAGCTTAGACCCTTGGGGGACAGGGGCCTATGGCTACACCTTC. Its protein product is CASSLDPWGTGAYGYTF.

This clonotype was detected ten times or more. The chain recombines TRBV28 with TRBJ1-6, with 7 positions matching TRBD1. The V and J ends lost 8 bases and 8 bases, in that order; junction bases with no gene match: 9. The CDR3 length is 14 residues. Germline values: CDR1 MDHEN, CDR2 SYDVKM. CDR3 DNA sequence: TGTGCCAGCGTCCGGGACAGACTTTATTCACCCCTCCACTTT. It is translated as CASVRDRLYSPLHF.

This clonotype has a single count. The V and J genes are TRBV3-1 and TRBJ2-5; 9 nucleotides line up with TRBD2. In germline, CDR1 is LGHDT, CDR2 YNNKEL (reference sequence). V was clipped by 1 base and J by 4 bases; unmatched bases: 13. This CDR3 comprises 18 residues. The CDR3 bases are TGTGCCAGCAGCCAAGGGGCTCGGGCTAGCGGGAACGGAGAGACCCAGTACTTC. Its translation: CASSQGARASGNGETQYF.

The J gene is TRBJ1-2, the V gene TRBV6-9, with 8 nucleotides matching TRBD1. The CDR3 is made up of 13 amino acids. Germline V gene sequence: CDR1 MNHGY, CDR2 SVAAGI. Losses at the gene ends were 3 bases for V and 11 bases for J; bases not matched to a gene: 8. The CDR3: CASSYRDRSRYTF. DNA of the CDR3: TGTGCCAGCAGTTACCGGGACAGGTCGCGTTACACCTTC.

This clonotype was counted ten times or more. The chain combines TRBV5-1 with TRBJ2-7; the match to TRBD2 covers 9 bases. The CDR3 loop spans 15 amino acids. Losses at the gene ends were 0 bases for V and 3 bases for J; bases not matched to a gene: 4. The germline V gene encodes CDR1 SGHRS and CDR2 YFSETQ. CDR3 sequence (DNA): TGCGCCAGCAGCTTGGAGCTAGCGGGACTCTACGAGCAGTACTTC. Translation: CASSLELAGLYEQYF.

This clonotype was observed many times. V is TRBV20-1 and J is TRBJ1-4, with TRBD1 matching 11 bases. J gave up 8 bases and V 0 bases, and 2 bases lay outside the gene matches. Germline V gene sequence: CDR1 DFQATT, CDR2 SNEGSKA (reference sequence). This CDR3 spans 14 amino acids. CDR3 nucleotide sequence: TGCAGTGCTAGAGATGGACAGGGGGCAGAAAAACTGTTTTTT. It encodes CSARDGQGAEKLFF.

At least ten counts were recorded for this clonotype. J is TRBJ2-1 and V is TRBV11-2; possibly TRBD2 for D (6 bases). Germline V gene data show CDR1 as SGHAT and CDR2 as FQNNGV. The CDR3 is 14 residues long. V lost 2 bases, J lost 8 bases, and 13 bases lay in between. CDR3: CASSLSLAGDEQFF. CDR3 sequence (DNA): TGTGCCAGCAGCTTATCACTAGCCGGGGATGAGCAGTTCTTC.

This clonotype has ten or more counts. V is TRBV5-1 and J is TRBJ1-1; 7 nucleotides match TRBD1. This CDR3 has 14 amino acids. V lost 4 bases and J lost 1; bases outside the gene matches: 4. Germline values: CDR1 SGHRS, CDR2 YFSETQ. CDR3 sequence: CASSVGTENTEAFF. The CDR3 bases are TGCGCCAGCAGCGTAGGGACAGAGAACACTGAAGCTTTCTTT.

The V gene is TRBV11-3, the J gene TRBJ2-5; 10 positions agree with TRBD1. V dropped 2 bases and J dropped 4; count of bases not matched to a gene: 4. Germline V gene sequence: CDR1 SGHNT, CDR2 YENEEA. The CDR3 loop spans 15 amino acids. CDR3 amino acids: CASSLLGQGGETQYF. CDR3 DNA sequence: TGTGCCAGCAGCTTACTCGGACAGGGGGGAGAGACCCAGTACTTC.

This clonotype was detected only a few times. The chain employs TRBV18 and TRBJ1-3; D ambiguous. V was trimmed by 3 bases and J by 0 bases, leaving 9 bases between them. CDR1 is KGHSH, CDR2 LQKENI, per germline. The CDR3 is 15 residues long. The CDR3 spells CASSPNRDSGNTIYF. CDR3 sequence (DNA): TGTGCCAGCTCACCCAACAGAGACTCTGGAAACACCATATATTTT.

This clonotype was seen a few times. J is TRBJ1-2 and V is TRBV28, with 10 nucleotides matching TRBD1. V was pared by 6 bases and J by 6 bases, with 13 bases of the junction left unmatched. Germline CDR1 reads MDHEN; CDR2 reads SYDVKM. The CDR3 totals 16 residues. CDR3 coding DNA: TGTGCCAGCAGATGGGCCGGGACAGGGGCACCCAATGGCTACACCTTC. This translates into CASRWAGTGAPNGYTF.

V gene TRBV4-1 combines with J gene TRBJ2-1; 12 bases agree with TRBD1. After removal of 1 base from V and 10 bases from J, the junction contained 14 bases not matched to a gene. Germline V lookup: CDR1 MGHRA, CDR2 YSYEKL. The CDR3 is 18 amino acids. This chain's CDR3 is CASSQGKGGTGGAWEQFF. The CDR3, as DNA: TGCGCCAGCAGCCAAGGGAAGGGAGGGACAGGGGGCGCCTGGGAGCAGTTCTTC.

This CDR3 reads CASSLGTGVNIQYF. CDR3 coding DNA: TGTGCCAGCAGTCTAGGGACAGGGGTAAACATTCAGTACTTC. The rearrangement links TRBV6-1 to TRBJ2-4; 10 bases are shared with TRBD1. CDR1 and CDR2 (germline): MNHNS, SASEGT. This CDR3 comprises 14 residues. With 5 bases clipped from V and 6 bases from J, the junction kept 4 bases outside the gene matches.

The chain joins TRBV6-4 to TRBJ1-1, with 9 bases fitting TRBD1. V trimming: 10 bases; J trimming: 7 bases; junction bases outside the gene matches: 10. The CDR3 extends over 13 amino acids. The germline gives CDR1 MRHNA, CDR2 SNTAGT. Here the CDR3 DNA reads TGTGCCACCCAACAGGGGGCCATGAGTGAAGCTTTCTTT. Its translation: CATQQGAMSEAFF.